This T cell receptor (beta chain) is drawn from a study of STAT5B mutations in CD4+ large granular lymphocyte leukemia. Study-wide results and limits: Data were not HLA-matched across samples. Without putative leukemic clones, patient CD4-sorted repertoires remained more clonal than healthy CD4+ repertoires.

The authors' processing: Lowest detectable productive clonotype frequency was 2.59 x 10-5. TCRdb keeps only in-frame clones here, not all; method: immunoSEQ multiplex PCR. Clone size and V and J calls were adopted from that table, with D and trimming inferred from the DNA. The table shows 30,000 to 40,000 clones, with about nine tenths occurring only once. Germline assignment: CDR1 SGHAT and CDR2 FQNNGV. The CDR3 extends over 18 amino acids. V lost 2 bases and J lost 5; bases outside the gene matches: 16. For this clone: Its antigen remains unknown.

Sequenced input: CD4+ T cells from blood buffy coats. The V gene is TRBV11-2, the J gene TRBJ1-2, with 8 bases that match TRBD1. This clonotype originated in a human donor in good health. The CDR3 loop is CASSLWLVGTGASYGYTF. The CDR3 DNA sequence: TGTGCCAGCAGCTTATGGTTGGTGGGGACAGGAGCTTCGTATGGCTACACCTTC.